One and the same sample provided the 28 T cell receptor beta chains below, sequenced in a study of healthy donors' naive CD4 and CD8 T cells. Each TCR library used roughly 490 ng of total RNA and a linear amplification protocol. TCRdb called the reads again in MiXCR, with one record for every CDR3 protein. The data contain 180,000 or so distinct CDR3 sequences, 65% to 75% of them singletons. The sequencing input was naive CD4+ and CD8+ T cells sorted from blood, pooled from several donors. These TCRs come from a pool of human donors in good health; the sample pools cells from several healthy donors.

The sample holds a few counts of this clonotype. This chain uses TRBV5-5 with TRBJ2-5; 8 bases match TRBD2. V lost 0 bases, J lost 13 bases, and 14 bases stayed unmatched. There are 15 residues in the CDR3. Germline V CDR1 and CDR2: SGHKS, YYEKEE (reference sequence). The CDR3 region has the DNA TGTGCCAGCAGCTTGGCGGCGGGGGGCCCCCCGCCTCTGTACTTC. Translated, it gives CASSLAAGGPPPLYF.

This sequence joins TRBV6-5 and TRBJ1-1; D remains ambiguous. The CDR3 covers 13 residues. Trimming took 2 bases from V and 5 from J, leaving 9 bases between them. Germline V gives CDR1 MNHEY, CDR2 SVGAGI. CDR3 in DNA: TGTGCCAGCAGTTACGCGGGTCGGACTGAAGCTTTCTTT. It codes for CASSYAGRTEAFF.

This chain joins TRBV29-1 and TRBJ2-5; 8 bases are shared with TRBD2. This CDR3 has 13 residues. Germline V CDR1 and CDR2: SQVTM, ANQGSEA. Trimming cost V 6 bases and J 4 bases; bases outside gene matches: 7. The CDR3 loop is CSVKGAGGETQYF. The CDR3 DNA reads TGCAGCGTAAAAGGGGCGGGAGGAGAGACCCAGTACTTC.

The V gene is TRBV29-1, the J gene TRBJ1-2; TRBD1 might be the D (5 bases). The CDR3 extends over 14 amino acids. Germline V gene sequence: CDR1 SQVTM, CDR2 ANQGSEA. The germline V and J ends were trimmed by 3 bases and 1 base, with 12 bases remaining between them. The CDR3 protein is CSVDGAGSNYGYTF. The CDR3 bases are TGCAGCGTTGATGGGGCAGGTAGTAACTATGGCTACACCTTC.

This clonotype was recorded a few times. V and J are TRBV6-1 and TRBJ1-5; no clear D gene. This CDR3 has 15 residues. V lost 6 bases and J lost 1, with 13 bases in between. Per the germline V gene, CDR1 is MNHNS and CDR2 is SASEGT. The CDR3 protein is CASSPNLQSNQPQHF. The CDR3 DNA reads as TGTGCCAGCAGCCCTAATCTCCAGAGCAATCAGCCCCAGCATTTT.

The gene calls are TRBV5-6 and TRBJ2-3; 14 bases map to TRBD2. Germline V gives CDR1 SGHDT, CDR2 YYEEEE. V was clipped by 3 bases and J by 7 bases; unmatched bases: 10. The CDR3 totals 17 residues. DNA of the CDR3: TGTGCCAGCAGCTCGCCCGGACTAGCGGGAGGCGCGAATACGCAGTATTTT. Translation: CASSSPGLAGGANTQYF.

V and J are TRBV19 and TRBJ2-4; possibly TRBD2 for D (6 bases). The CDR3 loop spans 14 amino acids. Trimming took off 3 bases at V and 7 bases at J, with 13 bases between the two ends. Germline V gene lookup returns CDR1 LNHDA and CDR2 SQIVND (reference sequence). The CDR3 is CASSIWEDRNIQYF. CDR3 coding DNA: TGTGCCAGTAGTATTTGGGAGGACCGCAACATTCAGTACTTC.

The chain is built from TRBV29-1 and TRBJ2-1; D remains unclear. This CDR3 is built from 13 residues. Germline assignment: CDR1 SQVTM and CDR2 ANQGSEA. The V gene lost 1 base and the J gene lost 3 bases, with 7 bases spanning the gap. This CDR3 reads CSVEVGFYNEQFF. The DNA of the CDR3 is TGCAGCGTTGAAGTCGGGTTCTACAATGAGCAGTTCTTC.

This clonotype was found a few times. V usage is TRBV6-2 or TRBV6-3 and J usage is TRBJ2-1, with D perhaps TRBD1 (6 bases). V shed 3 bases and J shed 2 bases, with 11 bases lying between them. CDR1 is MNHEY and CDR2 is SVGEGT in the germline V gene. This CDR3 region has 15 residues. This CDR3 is CASSYSGGPYNEQFF. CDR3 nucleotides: TGTGCCAGCAGTTATAGTGGGGGCCCCTACAATGAGCAGTTCTTC.

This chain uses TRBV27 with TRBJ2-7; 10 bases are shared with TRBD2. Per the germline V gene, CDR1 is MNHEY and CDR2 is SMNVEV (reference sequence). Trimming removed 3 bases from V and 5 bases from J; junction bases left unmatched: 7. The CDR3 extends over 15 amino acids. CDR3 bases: TGTGCCAGCAGTTTGTTCCTAGCGGGAGTGCACGAGCAGTACTTC. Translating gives CASSLFLAGVHEQYF.

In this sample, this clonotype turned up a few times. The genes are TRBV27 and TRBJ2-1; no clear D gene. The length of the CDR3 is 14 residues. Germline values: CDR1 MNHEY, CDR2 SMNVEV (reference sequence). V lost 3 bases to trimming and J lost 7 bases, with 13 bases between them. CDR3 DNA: TGTGCCAGCAGTTTTATGGGGTCGGTTAATGAGCAGTTCTTC. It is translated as CASSFMGSVNEQFF.

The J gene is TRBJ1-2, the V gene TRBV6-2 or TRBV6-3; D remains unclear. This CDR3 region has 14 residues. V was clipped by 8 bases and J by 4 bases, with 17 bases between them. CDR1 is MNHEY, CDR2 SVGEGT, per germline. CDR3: CASATQRIGYGYTF. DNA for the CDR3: TGTGCCAGCGCCACACAGAGGATAGGCTATGGCTACACCTTC.

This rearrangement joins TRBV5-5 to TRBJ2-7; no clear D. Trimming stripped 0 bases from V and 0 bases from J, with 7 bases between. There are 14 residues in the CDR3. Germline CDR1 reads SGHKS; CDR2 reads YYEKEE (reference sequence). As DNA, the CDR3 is TGTGCCAGCAGCTTGGGGGTCAGCTCCTACGAGCAGTACTTC. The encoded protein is CASSLGVSSYEQYF.

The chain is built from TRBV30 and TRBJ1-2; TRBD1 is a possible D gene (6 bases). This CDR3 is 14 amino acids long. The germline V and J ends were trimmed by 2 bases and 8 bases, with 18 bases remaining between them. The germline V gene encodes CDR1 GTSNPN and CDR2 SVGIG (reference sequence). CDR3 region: CAWSPAWGGAGYTF. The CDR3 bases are TGTGCCTGGAGTCCCGCTTGGGGGGGCGCGGGCTACACCTTC.

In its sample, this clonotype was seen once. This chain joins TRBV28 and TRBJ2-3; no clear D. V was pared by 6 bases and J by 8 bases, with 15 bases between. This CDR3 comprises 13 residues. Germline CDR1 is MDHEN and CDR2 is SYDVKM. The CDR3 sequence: CASRPTTLGTQYF. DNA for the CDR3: TGTGCCAGCAGACCCACCACACTGGGTACGCAGTATTTT.

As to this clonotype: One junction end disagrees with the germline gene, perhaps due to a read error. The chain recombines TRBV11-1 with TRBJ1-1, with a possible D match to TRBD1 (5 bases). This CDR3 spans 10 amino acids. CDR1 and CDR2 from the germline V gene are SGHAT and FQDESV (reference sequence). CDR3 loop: CACGGTEAFF. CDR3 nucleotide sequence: TGCGCCTGCGGGGGGACTGAAGCTTTCTTT. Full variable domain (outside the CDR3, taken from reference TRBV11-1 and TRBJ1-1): EAEVAQSPRYKITEKSQAVAFWCDPISGHATLYWYRQILGQGPELLVQFQDESVVDDSQLPKDRFSAERLKGVDSTLKIQPAELGDSAMYLCACGGTEAFFGQGTRLTVV.

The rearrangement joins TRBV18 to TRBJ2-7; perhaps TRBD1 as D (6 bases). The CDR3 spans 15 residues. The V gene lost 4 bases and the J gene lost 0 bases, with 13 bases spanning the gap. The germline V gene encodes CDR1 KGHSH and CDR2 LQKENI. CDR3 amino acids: CASSRGPGSSYEQYF. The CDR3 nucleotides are TGTGCCAGCTCACGGGGGCCCGGAAGCTCCTACGAGCAGTACTTC.

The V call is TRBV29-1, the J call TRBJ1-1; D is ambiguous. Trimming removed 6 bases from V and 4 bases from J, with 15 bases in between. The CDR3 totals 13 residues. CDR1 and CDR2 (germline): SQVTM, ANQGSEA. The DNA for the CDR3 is TGCAGCGTGACACTTAATGCTGGCACTGAAGCTTTCTTT. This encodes CSVTLNAGTEAFF. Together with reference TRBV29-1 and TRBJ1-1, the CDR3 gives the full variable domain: SAVISQKPSRDICQRGTSLTIQCQVDSQVTMMFWYRQQPGQSLTLIATANQGSEATYESGFVIDKFPISRPNLTFSTLTVSNMSPEDSSIYLCSVTLNAGTEAFFGQGTRLTVV.

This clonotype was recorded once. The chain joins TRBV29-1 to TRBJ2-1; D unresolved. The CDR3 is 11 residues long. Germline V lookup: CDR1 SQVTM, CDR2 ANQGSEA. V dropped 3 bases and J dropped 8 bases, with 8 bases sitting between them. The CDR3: CSVDSSYEQFF. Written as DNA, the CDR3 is TGCAGCGTTGATAGCAGCTATGAGCAGTTCTTC.

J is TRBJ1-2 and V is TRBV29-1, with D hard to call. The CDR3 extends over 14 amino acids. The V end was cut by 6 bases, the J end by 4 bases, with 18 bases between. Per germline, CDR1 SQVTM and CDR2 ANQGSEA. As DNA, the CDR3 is TGCAGCGTCGATTTGAATGCAGGTGGCTATGGCTACACCTTC. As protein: CSVDLNAGGYGYTF.

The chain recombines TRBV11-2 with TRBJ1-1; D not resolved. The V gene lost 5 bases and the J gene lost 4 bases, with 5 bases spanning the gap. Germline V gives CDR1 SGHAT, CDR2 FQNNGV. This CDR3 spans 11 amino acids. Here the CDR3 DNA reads TGTGCCAGCAGCGACGGCACTGAAGCTTTCTTT. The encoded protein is CASSDGTEAFF.

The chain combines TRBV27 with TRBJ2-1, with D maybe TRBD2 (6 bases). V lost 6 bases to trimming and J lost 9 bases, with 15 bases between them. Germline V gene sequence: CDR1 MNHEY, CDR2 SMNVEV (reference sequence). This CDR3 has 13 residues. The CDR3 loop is CASSSPKRVEQFF. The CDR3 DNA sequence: TGTGCCAGCAGCTCTCCAAAGCGGGTTGAGCAGTTCTTC.

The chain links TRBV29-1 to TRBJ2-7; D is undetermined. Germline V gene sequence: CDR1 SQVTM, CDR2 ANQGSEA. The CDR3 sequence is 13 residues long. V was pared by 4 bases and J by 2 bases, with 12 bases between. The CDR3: CSVAAGKPYEQYF. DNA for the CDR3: TGCAGCGTTGCGGCAGGTAAACCCTACGAGCAGTACTTC.

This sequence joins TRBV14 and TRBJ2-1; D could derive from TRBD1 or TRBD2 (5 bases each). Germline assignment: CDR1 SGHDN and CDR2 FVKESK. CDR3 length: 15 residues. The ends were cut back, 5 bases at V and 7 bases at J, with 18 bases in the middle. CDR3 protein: CASSSPGPFLNEQFF. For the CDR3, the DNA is TGTGCCAGCAGCTCCCCGGGACCCTTTTTAAATGAGCAGTTCTTC.

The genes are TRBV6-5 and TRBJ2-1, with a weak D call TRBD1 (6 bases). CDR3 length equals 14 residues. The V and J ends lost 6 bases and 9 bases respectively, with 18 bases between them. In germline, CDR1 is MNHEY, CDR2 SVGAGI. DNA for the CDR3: TGTGCCAGCAGGACGGGCGGGCCCAGGGGTGAGCAGTTCTTC. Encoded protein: CASRTGGPRGEQFF.

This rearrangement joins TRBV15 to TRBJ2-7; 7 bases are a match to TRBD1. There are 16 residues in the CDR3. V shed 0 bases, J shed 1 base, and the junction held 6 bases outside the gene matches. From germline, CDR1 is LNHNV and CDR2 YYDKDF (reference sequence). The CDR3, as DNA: TGTGCCACCAGCAGAGAAAGGGACAGCGGTTCCTACGAGCAGTACTTC. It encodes CATSRERDSGSYEQYF. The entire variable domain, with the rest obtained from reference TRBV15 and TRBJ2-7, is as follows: DAMVIQNPRYQVTQFGKPVTLSCSQTLNHNVMYWYQQKSSQAPKLLFHYYDKDFNNEADTPDNFQSRRPNTSFCFLDIRSPGLGDTAMYLCATSRERDSGSYEQYFGPGTRLTVT.

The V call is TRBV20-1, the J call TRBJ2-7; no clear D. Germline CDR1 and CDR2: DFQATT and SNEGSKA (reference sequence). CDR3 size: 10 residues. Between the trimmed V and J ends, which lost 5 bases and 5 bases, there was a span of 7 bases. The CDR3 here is CSAGSDEQYF. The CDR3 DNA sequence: TGCAGTGCTGGGTCGGACGAGCAGTACTTC.

CDR3 sequence reads: CASSPGQKYAGANVLTF. The CDR3 DNA reads TGTGCCAGCAGCCCGGGACAGAAGTACGCTGGGGCCAACGTCCTGACTTTC. The chain is built from TRBV2 and TRBJ2-6, with 7 positions matching TRBD1. The germline CDR1 and CDR2 sequences are SNHLY and FYNNEI. CDR3 length: 17 amino acids. J lost 2 bases, V lost 6 bases, and 10 bases had no gene match.